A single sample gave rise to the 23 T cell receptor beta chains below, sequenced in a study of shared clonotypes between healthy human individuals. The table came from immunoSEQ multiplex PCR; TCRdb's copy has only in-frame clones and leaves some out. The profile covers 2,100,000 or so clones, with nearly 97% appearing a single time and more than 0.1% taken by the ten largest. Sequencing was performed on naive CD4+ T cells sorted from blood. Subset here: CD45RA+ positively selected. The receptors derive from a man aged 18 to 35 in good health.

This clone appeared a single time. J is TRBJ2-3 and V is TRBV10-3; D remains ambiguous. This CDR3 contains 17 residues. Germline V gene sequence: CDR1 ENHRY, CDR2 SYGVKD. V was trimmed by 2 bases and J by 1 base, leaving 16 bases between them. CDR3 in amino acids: CAISESQAVSGTDTQYF. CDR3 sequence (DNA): TGTGCCATCAGTGAGAGTCAGGCTGTATCGGGCACAGATACGCAGTATTTT.

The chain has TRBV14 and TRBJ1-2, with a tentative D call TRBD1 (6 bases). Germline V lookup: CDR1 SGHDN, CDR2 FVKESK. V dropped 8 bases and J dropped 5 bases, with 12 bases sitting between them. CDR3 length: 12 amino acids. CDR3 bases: TGTGCCAGCGGAGGGGGGTGGTATGGCTACACCTTC. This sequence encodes CASGGGWYGYTF.

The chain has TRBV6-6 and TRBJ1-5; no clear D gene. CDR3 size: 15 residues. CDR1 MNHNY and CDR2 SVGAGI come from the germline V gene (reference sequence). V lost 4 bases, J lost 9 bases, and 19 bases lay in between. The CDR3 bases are TGTGCCAGCAGTTCAGAGGCGGGTTGGAATGGGCCCCAGCATTTT. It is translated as CASSSEAGWNGPQHF.

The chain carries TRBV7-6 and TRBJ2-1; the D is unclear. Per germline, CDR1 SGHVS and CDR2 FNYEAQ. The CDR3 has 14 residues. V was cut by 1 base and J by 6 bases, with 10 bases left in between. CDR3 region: CASSLVLAGNEQFF. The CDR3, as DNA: TGTGCCAGCAGCTTAGTTCTTGCTGGCAATGAGCAGTTCTTC. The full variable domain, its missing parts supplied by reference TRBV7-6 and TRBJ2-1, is GAGVSQSPRYKVTKRGQDVALRCDPISGHVSLYWYRQALGQGPEFLTYFNYEAQQDKSGLPNDRFSAERPEGSISTLTIQRTEQRDSAMYRCASSLVLAGNEQFFGPGTRLTVL.

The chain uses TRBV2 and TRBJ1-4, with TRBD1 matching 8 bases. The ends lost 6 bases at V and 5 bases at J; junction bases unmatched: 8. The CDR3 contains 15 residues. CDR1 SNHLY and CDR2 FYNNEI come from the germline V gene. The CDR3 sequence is CASRERTGTNEKLFF. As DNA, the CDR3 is TGTGCCAGCAGAGAGAGGACAGGGACGAATGAAAAACTGTTTTTT.

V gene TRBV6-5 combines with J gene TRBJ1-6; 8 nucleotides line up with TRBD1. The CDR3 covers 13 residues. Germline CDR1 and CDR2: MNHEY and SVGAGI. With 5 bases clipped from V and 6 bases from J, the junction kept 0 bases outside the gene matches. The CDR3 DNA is TGTGCCAGCAGTGACAGGGGTAATTCACCCCTCCACTTT. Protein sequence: CASSDRGNSPLHF.

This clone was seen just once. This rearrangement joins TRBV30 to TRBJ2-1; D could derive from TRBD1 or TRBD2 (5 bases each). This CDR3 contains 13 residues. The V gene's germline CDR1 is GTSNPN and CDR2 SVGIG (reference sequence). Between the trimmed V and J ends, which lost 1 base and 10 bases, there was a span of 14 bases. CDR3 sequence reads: CAWSGGMTGEQFF. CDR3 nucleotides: TGTGCCTGGAGTGGGGGGATGACGGGAGAGCAGTTCTTC.

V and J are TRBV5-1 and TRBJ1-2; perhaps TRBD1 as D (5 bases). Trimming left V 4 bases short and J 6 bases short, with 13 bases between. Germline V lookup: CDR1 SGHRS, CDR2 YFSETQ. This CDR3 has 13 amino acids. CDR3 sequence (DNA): TGCGCCAGCAGCCGGGGCGGAGGGGATGGCTACACCTTC. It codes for CASSRGGGDGYTF. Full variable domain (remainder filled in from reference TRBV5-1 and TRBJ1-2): KAGVTQTPRYLIKTRGQQVTLSCSPISGHRSVSWYQQTPGQGLQFLFEYFSETQRNKGNFPGRFSGRQFSNSRSEMNVSTLELGDSALYLCASSRGGGDGYTFGSGTRLTVV.

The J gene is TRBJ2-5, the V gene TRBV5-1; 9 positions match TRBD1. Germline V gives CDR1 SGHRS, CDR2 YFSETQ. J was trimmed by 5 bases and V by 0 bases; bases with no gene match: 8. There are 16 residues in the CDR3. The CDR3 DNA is TGCGCCAGCAGCTTGGGAGACAGGGGGAATCCGGAGACCCAGTACTTC. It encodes CASSLGDRGNPETQYF.

The CDR3 protein is CASSIGPGAYEQYF. For the CDR3, the DNA is TGTGCCAGTAGTATAGGCCCGGGGGCGTACGAGCAGTACTTC. The V call is TRBV19, the J call TRBJ2-7; D is tentatively TRBD1 or TRBD2 (6 bases each). This CDR3 is 14 amino acids long. Germline values: CDR1 LNHDA, CDR2 SQIVND (reference sequence). With 1 base removed from V and 4 bases from J, the gap between germline ends came to 11 bases.

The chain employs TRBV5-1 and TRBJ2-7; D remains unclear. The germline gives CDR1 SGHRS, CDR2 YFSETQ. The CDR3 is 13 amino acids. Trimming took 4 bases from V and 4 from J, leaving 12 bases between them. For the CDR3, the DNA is TGCGCCAGCAGCCCGCCAGACAAATACGAGCAGTACTTC. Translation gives CASSPPDKYEQYF.

The CDR3 DNA reads TGTGCCAGCAGCTTGGCGGGGGGGGCCAACGTCCTGACTTTC. The encoded protein is CASSLAGGANVLTF. This rearrangement joins TRBV5-4 to TRBJ2-6, with D possibly being TRBD2 (5 bases). CDR3 size: 14 residues. V lost 0 bases, J lost 4 bases, and 5 bases lay in between. Germline V gene lookup returns CDR1 SGHNT and CDR2 YYREEE (reference sequence).

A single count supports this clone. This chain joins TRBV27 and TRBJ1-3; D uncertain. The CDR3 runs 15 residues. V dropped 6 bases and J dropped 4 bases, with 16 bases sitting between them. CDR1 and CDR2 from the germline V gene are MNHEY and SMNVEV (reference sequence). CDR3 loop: CASSPIRQEGNTIYF. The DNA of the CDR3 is TGTGCCAGCAGCCCAATTCGACAAGAAGGAAACACCATATATTTT.

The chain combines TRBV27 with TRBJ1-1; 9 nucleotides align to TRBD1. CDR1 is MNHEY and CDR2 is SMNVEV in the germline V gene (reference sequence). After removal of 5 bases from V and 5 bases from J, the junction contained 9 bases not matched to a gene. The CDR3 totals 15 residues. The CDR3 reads CASSVRAGTGTEAFF. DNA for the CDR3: TGTGCCAGCAGTGTACGCGCCGGGACAGGGACTGAAGCTTTCTTT.

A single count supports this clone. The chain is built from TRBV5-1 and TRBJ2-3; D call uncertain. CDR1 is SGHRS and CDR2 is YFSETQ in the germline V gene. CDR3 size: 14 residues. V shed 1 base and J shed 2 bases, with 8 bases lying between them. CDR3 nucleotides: TGCGCCAGCAGCTTGACAGCAGACACAGATACGCAGTATTTT. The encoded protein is CASSLTADTDTQYF.

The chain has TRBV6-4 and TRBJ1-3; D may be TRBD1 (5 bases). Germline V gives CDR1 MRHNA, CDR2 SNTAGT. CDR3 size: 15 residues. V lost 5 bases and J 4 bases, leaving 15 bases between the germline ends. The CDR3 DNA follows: TGTGCCAGCAGTCCCACCGGGGGTACCGGAAACACCATATATTTT. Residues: CASSPTGGTGNTIYF.

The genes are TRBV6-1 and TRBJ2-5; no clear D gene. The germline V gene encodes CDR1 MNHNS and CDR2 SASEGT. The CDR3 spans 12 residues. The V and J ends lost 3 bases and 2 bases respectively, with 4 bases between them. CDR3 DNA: TGTGCCAGCAGTGACCGTCAAGAGACCCAGTACTTC. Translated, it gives CASSDRQETQYF.

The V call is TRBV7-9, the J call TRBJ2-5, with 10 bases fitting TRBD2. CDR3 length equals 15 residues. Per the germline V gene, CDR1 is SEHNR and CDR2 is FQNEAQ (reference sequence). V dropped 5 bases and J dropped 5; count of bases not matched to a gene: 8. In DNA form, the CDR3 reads TGTGCCAGCAGCCCTAGCGGGAGTATCCCTGAGACCCAGTACTTC. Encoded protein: CASSPSGSIPETQYF.

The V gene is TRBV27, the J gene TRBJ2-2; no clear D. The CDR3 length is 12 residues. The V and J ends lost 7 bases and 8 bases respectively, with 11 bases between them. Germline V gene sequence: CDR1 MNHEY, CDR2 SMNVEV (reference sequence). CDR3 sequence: CASMARGGELFF. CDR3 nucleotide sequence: TGTGCCAGCATGGCCCGCGGAGGGGAGCTGTTTTTT.

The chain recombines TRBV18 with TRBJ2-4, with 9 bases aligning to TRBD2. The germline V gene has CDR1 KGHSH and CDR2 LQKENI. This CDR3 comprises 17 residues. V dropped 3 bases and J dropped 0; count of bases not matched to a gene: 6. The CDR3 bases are TGTGCCAGCTCACCCGTACTAGCGGGCCTAGCCAAAAACATTCAGTACTTC. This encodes CASSPVLAGLAKNIQYF.

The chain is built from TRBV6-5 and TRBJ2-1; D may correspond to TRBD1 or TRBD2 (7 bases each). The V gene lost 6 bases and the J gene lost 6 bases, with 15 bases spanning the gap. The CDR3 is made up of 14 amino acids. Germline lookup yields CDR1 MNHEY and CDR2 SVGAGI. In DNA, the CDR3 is TGTGCCAGCAGAAAGACAGGGAGGGGCAATGAGCAGTTCTTC. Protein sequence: CASRKTGRGNEQFF.

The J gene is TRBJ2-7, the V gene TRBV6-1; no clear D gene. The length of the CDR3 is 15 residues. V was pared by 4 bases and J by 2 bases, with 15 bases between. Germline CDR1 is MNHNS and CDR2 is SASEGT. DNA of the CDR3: TGTGCCAGCAGTGGTCGGGCCCCGGTGACCTACGAGCAGTACTTC. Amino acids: CASSGRAPVTYEQYF.

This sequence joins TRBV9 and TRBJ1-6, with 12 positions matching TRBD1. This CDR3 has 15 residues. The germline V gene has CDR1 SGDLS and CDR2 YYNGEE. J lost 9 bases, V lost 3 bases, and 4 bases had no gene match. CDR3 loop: CASSEGTGGISPLHF. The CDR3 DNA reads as TGTGCCAGCAGCGAAGGGACAGGGGGCATTTCACCCCTCCACTTT.